Listed below are T cell receptor beta chains from one sample, sequenced in a study of shared clonotypes between healthy human individuals. Produced via immunoSEQ multiplex PCR; TCRdb's table is partial and in-frame only. Among some 1 million clones listed, about three quarters were seen once. Sequenced: memory CD4+ T cells sorted from blood. The receptors were sampled from a man younger than 35 in good health. The CDR3 runs from the conserved cysteine through the conserved F or W. A D gene is named only where the DNA matches it firmly. Part of the rows lack a size; the others show once, few, many or a class for expanded clones.

TRBV4-3	.	TRBD2	TRBJ2-1	CASSRGGGFVNEQFF	TGCGCCAGCAGCCGGGGCGGGGGGTTTGTCAATGAGCAGTTCTTC
TRBV6-6	.	TRBD1	TRBJ1-6	CASSYRDSYNSPLHF	TGTGCCAGCAGTTACCGGGACAGTTATAATTCACCCCTCCACTTT
TRBV2	.	.	TRBJ2-7	CASSTQGYSYEQYF	TGTGCCAGCAGTACCCAGGGCTACTCCTACGAGCAGTACTTC
TRBV30	.	.	TRBJ2-1	CAWRQARREQFF	TGTGCCTGGCGGCAAGCCCGGCGGGAGCAGTTCTTC
TRBV30	.	TRBD1	TRBJ1-5	CAWCSGQGNQPQQF	TGTGCCTGGTGCTCAGGACAGGGAAATCAGCCCCAGCAATTT
TRBV5-4	.	TRBD1	TRBJ1-2	CASSRDREGGYTF	TGTGCCAGCAGTCGCGACAGGGAGGGTGGCTACACCTTC
TRBV11-3	.	.	TRBJ2-1	CASGASHGEQFF	TGTGCCAGCGGCGCTTCTCACGGGGAGCAGTTCTTC
TRBV7-2	.	.	TRBJ1-4	CASSSYRGLFF	TGTGCCAGCAGCTCGTATAGGGGGCTGTTTTTT
TRBV4-3	.	TRBD2	TRBJ2-1	CASSQQAGDYNEQFF	TGCGCCAGCAGCCAGCAAGCGGGAGACTACAATGAGCAGTTCTTC
TRBV27	.	.	TRBJ2-7	CASTRGGGAYEQYF	TGTGCCAGCACCCGGGGTGGCGGGGCCTACGAGCAGTACTTC
TRBV7-8	.	.	TRBJ2-3	CASSHGDTQYF	TGTGCCAGCAGCCACGGGGATACGCAGTATTTT
TRBV21-1	.	.	TRBJ1-4	CARRKGSSLQKLFF	TGTGCCAGACGGAAAGGGTCTAGTTTACAAAAACTGTTTTTT
TRBV13	.	.	TRBJ1-3	CASSPNDSPGNTIYF	TGTGCCAGCAGCCCCAACGACAGTCCTGGAAACACCATATATTTT
TRBV7-9	few	.	TRBJ1-2	CASSWDNYGYTF	TGTGCCAGCAGCTGGGACAACTATGGCTACACCTTC
TRBV11-2	.	.	TRBJ1-1	CASTGVTANTEAFF	TGTGCCAGCACCGGCGTTACGGCCAACACTGAAGCTTTCTTT
TRBV2	.	.	TRBJ2-7	CASSTDLGEQYF	TGTGCCAGCAGTACCGACTTGGGCGAGCAGTACTTC
TRBV14	.	.	TRBJ1-2	CASSQEKGYPLTYGYTF	TGTGCCAGCAGCCAAGAAAAGGGCTACCCCCTGACCTATGGCTACACCTTC
TRBV7-8	once	TRBD1	TRBJ1-2	CASSLGDRGRVLGYGYTF	TGTGCCAGCAGCTTAGGGGACAGGGGGCGGGTATTAGGCTATGGCTACACCTTC